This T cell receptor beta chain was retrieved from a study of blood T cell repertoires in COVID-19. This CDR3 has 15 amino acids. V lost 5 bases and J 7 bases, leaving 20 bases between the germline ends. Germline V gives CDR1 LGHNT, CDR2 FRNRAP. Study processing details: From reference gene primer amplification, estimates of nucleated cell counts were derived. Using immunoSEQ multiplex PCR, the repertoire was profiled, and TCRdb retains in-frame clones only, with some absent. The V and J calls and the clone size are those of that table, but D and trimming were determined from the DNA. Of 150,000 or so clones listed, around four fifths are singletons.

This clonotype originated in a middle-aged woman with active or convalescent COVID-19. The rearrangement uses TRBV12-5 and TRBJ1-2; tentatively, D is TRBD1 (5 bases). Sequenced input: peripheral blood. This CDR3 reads CASGPAPGAGGGYTF. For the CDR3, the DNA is TGTGCTAGTGGTCCCGCCCCCGGGGCCGGGGGTGGCTACACCTTC. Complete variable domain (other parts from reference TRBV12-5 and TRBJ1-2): DARVTQTPRHKVTEMGQEVTMRCQPILGHNTVFWYRQTMMQGLELLAYFRNRAPLDDSGMPKDRFSAEMPDATLATLKIQPSEPRDSAVYFCASGPAPGAGGGYTFGSGTRLTVV.